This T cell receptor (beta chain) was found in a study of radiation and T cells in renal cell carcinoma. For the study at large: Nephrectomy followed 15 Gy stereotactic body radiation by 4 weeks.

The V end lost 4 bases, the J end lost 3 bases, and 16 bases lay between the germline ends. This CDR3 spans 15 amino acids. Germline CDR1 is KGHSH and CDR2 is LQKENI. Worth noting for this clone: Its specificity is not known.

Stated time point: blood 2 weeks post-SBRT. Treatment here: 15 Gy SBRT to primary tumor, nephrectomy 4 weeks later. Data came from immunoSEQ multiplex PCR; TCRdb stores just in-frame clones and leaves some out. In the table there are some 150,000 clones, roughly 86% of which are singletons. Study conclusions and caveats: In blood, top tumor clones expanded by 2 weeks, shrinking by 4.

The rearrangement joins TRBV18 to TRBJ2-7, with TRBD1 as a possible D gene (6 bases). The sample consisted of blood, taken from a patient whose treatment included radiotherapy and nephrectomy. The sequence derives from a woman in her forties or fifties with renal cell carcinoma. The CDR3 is CASSQTGHGSYEQYF. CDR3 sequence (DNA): TGTGCCAGCTCACAGACGGGACACGGTAGCTACGAGCAGTACTTC.